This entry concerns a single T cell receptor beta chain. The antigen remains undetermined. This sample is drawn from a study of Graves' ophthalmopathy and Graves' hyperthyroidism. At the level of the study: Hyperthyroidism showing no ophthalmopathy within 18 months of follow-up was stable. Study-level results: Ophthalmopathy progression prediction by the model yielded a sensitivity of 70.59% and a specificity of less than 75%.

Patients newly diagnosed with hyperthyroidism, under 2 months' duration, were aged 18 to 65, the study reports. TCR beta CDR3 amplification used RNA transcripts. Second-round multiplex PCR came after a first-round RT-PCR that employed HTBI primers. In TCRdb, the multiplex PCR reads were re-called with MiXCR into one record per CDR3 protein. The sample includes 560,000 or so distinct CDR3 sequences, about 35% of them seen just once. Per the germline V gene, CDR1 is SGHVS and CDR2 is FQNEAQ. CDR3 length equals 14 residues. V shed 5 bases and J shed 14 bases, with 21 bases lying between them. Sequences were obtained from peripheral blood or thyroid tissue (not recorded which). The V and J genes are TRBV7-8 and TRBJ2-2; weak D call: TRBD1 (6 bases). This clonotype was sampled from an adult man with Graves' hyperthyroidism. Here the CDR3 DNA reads TGTGCCAGCAGCAACGGACAGCTCGGAACACCTCTGTTTTTT. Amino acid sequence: CASSNGQLGTPLFF.